The present T cell receptor beta chain was sequenced within a study of blood T cell repertoires in COVID-19. About the study: Acute and convalescent COVID-19 samples came from the United States, Italy and Spain.

In the source study's methods: By means of reference gene primer amplification, nucleated cell counts were estimated. Data came from immunoSEQ multiplex PCR; TCRdb stores just in-frame clones and leaves some out. D and trimming were read from the DNA, whereas the V and J calls and clone size are those reported in that table. Of about 190,000 clones in the sample, about 83% were seen once. The germline V gene encodes CDR1 SGHTA and CDR2 FQGNSA. The V end was cut by 7 bases, the J end by 4 bases, with 13 bases between. The CDR3 consists of 13 residues. The chain carries TRBV7-2 and TRBJ1-1; D gene unclear. The source of this sequence is a young woman who had recovered from COVID-19. The sample taken for sequencing was peripheral blood. The CDR3 nucleotides read TGTGCCAGCATCAAGCTCCGGGGCACTGAAGCTTTCTTT. Translation gives CASIKLRGTEAFF. Based on the CDR3 plus reference TRBV7-2 and TRBJ1-1, the full variable domain is GAGVSQSPSNKVTEKGKDVELRCDPISGHTALYWYRQSLGQGLEFLIYFQGNSAPDKSGLPSDRFSAERTGGSVSTLTIQRTQQEDSAVYLCASIKLRGTEAFFGQGTRLTVV.